A single sample gave rise to the 30 T cell receptor beta chains below, sequenced in a study of long-term antiretroviral therapy in people with HIV. Runs used v3.0 of the immunoSEQ assay and were done at survey level. The data were produced by immunoSEQ multiplex PCR, yet TCRdb's version contains in-frame clones alone and is incomplete. Among 20,000 to 25,000 clones listed, roughly 84% were seen once. Source: unsorted PBMCs, taken 0.1 years before starting antiretroviral therapy. These receptors originate from a man between 18 and 35 years old with HIV.

The chain uses TRBV28 and TRBJ1-5, with D perhaps matching TRBD1 (6 bases). CDR3 length: 17 residues. The ends were cut back, 5 bases at V and 6 bases at J, with 23 bases in the middle. Germline lookup yields CDR1 MDHEN and CDR2 SYDVKM. The CDR3 nucleotides read TGTGCCAGCAGTCTACAACCTATCGGACAGTACTCTCAGCCCCAGCATTTT. Translated: CASSLQPIGQYSQPQHF. Combining the CDR3 with reference TRBV28 and TRBJ1-5 gives the whole variable domain DVKVTQSSRYLVKRTGEKVFLECVQDMDHENMFWYRQDPGLGLRLIYFSYDVKMKEKGDIPEGYSVSREKKERFSLILESASTNQTSMYLCASSLQPIGQYSQPQHFGDGTRLSIL.

The genes are TRBV4-1 and TRBJ2-2; no clear D. The CDR3 spans 14 residues. From germline, CDR1 is MGHRA and CDR2 YSYEKL. V gave up 3 bases and J gave up 0 bases, with 5 bases separating them. CDR3 bases: TGCGCCAGCAGCCAGGGCACGAACACCGGGGAGCTGTTTTTT. It encodes CASSQGTNTGELFF.

The chain joins TRBV5-6 to TRBJ2-1, with 11 positions matching TRBD2. V shed 4 bases and J 1 base; nucleotides not matched to a gene: 10. Germline-derived CDR1 and CDR2 are SGHDT and YYEEEE. The CDR3 spans 18 residues. As DNA, the CDR3 is TGTGCCAGCAGCCGGATGGGACTAGCGGTTGTTTCCTACAATGAGCAGTTCTTC. This encodes CASSRMGLAVVSYNEQFF.

The chain has TRBV5-1 and TRBJ1-5; D is perhaps TRBD1 (5 bases). Germline V CDR1 and CDR2: SGHRS, YFSETQ. The CDR3 extends over 15 amino acids. Trimming stripped 4 bases from V and 7 bases from J, with 18 bases between. In DNA form, the CDR3 reads TGCGCCAGCAGCCTGGGGGAGGGTCTGGGGCAGCCCCAGCATTTT. This codes for CASSLGEGLGQPQHF.

This clone was seen a single time. The rearrangement joins TRBV5-1 to TRBJ2-1; maybe TRBD2 (5 bases). The CDR3 is 13 amino acids. Per germline, CDR1 SGHRS and CDR2 YFSETQ. Trimming removed 4 bases at V and 3 bases at J, with 8 bases between. The CDR3 region is CASSSGLYNEQFF. DNA for the CDR3: TGCGCCAGCAGCAGCGGACTCTACAATGAGCAGTTCTTC.

This clone came up a few times. J is TRBJ2-7 and V is TRBV5-1; TRBD1 matches 7 bases. Looked up from germline, CDR1 is SGHRS and CDR2 is YFSETQ. With 0 bases clipped from V and 6 bases from J, the junction kept 9 bases outside the gene matches. The CDR3 sequence is 15 residues long. The CDR3 protein is CASSLGSRGLGEQYF. For the CDR3, the DNA is TGCGCCAGCAGCTTGGGTAGTAGGGGGCTCGGCGAGCAGTACTTC.

This rearrangement joins TRBV5-1 to TRBJ2-7; D may correspond to TRBD1 or TRBD2 (6 bases each). CDR3 length equals 14 residues. Trimming pared 4 bases from V and 6 bases from J, leaving 17 bases between. Germline loops: CDR1 SGHRS, CDR2 YFSETQ. As DNA, the CDR3 is TGCGCCAGCAGCCCCGGTGGAGGGGGGAGCGAGCAGTACTTC. As protein: CASSPGGGGSEQYF.

This chain connects TRBV15 to TRBJ2-1; D is uncertain. CDR3 length: 13 amino acids. With 3 bases removed from V and 10 bases from J, the gap between germline ends came to 13 bases. The germline gives CDR1 LNHNV, CDR2 YYDKDF (reference sequence). The CDR3 region has the DNA TGTGCCACCAGCAGGTCGTGGGCAGAGGAGCAGTTCTTC. Translation gives CATSRSWAEEQFF.

The V and J genes are TRBV2 and TRBJ1-4; TRBD1 agrees at 7 bases. Germline assignment: CDR1 SNHLY and CDR2 FYNNEI. This CDR3 is 14 amino acids long. The ends lost 5 bases at V and 5 bases at J; junction bases unmatched: 5. The CDR3 DNA follows: TGTGCCAGCAGTCCAGGGGGGGGGAATGAAAAACTGTTTTTT. This gives the protein CASSPGGGNEKLFF.

V gene TRBV30 combines with J gene TRBJ1-1; D not certain. The CDR3 is made up of 13 amino acids. Germline CDR1 is GTSNPN and CDR2 is SVGIG (reference sequence). V gave up 5 bases and J gave up 4 bases, with 14 bases separating them. In DNA, the CDR3 is TGTGCCTGGGACCGAAGGGTACTCACTGAAGCTTTCTTT. Residues: CAWDRRVLTEAFF. Variable domain in full (rest from reference TRBV30 and TRBJ1-1): SQTIHQWPATLVQPVGSPLSLECTVEGTSNPNLYWYRQAAGRGLQLLFYSVGIGQISSEVPQNLSASRPQDRQFILSSKKLLLSDSGFYLCAWDRRVLTEAFFGQGTRLTVV.

CDR3 loop: CASSSDDSPYGYTF. The DNA for the CDR3 is TGCGCCAGCAGCTCCGATGACAGTCCCTATGGCTACACCTTC. J is TRBJ1-2 and V is TRBV5-1, with a tentative D call TRBD1 (5 bases). This CDR3 is built from 14 residues. V was cut by 3 bases and J by 4 bases, with 13 bases left in between. Germline-derived CDR1 and CDR2 are SGHRS and YFSETQ.

The chain combines TRBV4-2 with TRBJ1-5; D may be TRBD1 (6 bases). The CDR3 is 14 amino acids. Germline V lookup: CDR1 LGHNA, CDR2 YNFKEQ. V lost 6 bases and J lost 6, with 15 bases in between. CDR3: CASSPGAGAQPQHF. CDR3 bases: TGTGCCAGCAGTCCAGGGGCGGGTGCTCAGCCCCAGCATTTT.

The J gene is TRBJ2-3, the V gene TRBV6-1, with a tentative D call TRBD2 (6 bases). Germline lookup yields CDR1 MNHNS and CDR2 SASEGT. The CDR3 consists of 17 residues. Trimming left V 3 bases short and J 3 bases short, with 19 bases between. The CDR3 loop reads CASSEPLAISETDTQYF. CDR3 coding DNA: TGTGCCAGCAGTGAGCCCCTAGCGATATCAGAGACAGATACGCAGTATTTT.

The chain uses TRBV7-9 and TRBJ2-1; no firm D call. This CDR3 has 13 amino acids. Germline values: CDR1 SEHNR, CDR2 FQNEAQ (reference sequence). V was clipped by 2 bases and J by 6 bases, with 8 bases between them. CDR3 sequence (DNA): TGTGCCAGCAGCTTACACCCGGGCAATGAGCAGTTCTTC. Its protein is CASSLHPGNEQFF.

This chain connects TRBV5-1 to TRBJ2-1; 7 bases map to TRBD1. In germline, CDR1 is SGHRS, CDR2 YFSETQ. CDR3 length: 15 residues. The trim removed 5 bases at V and 0 bases at J, leaving 5 bases unmatched. The CDR3 sequence: CASRIQGNSYNEQFF. The DNA of the CDR3 is TGCGCCAGCAGAATACAGGGGAACTCCTACAATGAGCAGTTCTTC.

This clone occurred once. The chain recombines TRBV7-2 with TRBJ1-2; TRBD1 agrees at 9 bases. The length of the CDR3 is 16 residues. V was pared by 1 base and J by 4 bases, with 7 bases of the junction left unmatched. Germline V gene sequence: CDR1 SGHTA, CDR2 FQGNSA. The CDR3 sequence is CASSLESGTGTYGYTF. The DNA of the CDR3 is TGTGCCAGCAGCTTAGAATCCGGGACAGGGACCTATGGCTACACCTTC.

This chain links TRBV19 with TRBJ2-7; no clear D. V lost 10 bases, J lost 1 base, and 17 bases lay in between. Germline CDR1 is LNHDA and CDR2 is SQIVND (reference sequence). The CDR3 totals 14 residues. Written as DNA, the CDR3 is TGTGCCACCACGTACGGTCTAGGATCCTACGAGCAGTACTTC. This sequence encodes CATTYGLGSYEQYF.

This chain connects TRBV4-3 to TRBJ2-4; D gene ambiguous. CDR3 size: 16 residues. The germline V and J ends were trimmed by 4 bases and 3 bases, with 16 bases remaining between them. The germline CDR1 and CDR2 sequences are LGHNA and YSLEER. DNA for the CDR3: TGCGCCAGCAGCCCGGACCGTCGGTGGGGCAAAAACATTCAGTACTTC. Amino acid sequence: CASSPDRRWGKNIQYF.

The rearrangement links TRBV6-1 to TRBJ1-1, with a possible D match to TRBD1 (6 bases). The CDR3 runs 15 residues. CDR1 MNHNS and CDR2 SASEGT come from the germline V gene. Trimming left V 1 base short and J 5 bases short, with 14 bases between. CDR3 bases: TGTGCCAGCAGTGAAGGCCAGGGAGGGGGGACTGAAGCTTTCTTT. Its protein product is CASSEGQGGGTEAFF.

The genes are TRBV7-2 and TRBJ1-1; no definite D call. Per the germline V gene, CDR1 is SGHTA and CDR2 is FQGNSA. The CDR3 covers 14 residues. Trimming took off 5 bases at V and 5 bases at J, with 15 bases between the two ends. The CDR3: CASSPLGGRTEAFF. The CDR3 DNA reads as TGTGCCAGCAGCCCCCTTGGAGGAAGGACTGAAGCTTTCTTT.

CDR3 sequence reads: CASSDRAGNTEAFF. The CDR3 nucleotides are TGCGCCAGCAGTGATCGGGCAGGGAACACTGAAGCTTTCTTT. The V call is TRBV10-1, the J call TRBJ1-1; no definite D call. In germline, CDR1 is WNHNN, CDR2 SYGVQD (reference sequence). The V end was cut by 3 bases, the J end by 1 base, with 9 bases between. The CDR3 spans 14 residues.

This clone was seen a handful of times. The chain uses TRBV19 and TRBJ2-2; tentatively, D is TRBD2 (5 bases). V lost 7 bases to trimming and J lost 8 bases, with 14 bases between them. The germline V gene encodes CDR1 LNHDA and CDR2 SQIVND (reference sequence). The CDR3 contains 13 residues. The CDR3 DNA follows: TGTGCCAGTACCCCCGGGGTCGGGGGGGAGCTGTTTTTT. Its translation is CASTPGVGGELFF. The variable domain in full, with the rest retrieved from reference TRBV19 and TRBJ2-2, is DGGITQSPKYLFRKEGQNVTLSCEQNLNHDAMYWYRQDPGQGLRLIYYSQIVNDFQKGDIAEGYSVSREKKESFPLTVTSAQKNPTAFYLCASTPGVGGELFFGEGSRLTVL.

The CDR3 nucleotides are TGTGCCAGTCTTCAAACCGGGACAGCTGGCGGCTACACCTTC. Protein: CASLQTGTAGGYTF. The chain recombines TRBV19 with TRBJ1-2, with 7 bases identical to TRBD1. Germline trimming cut 8 bases from V and 8 bases from J; bases unmatched to any gene: 14. In germline, CDR1 is LNHDA, CDR2 SQIVND (reference sequence). The CDR3 totals 14 residues.

J is TRBJ2-1 and V is TRBV11-3, with D maybe TRBD2 (7 bases). V gave up 3 bases and J gave up 7 bases, with 22 bases separating them. Germline V gene sequence: CDR1 SGHNT, CDR2 YENEEA. This CDR3 is built from 17 residues. The CDR3 DNA reads TGTGCCAGCAGCTTGGGGGCTGGCGGGAGTTTTGAAAATGAGCAGTTCTTC. Its protein product is CASSLGAGGSFENEQFF.

This clone is a singleton in its sample. The J gene is TRBJ1-2, the V gene TRBV29-1, with unresolved D. Trimming shortened V by 2 bases and J by 4 bases, and 8 bases separated the two germline ends. Germline V gives CDR1 SQVTM, CDR2 ANQGSEA. This CDR3 is built from 12 residues. CDR3 loop: CSVELNTYGYTF. CDR3 bases: TGCAGCGTTGAACTTAACACCTATGGCTACACCTTC.

This rearrangement joins TRBV28 to TRBJ2-1; no firm D call. CDR1 is MDHEN and CDR2 is SYDVKM in the germline V gene. Trimming removed 6 bases at V and 6 bases at J, with 24 bases between. This CDR3 spans 17 amino acids. CDR3 sequence reads: CASSSLKAAPRANEQFF. The CDR3, as DNA: TGTGCCAGCAGCAGCCTCAAGGCGGCCCCTCGTGCCAATGAGCAGTTCTTC.

The chain has TRBV7-2 and TRBJ2-5, with D uncertain. The CDR3 runs 14 residues. Germline V gene lookup returns CDR1 SGHTA and CDR2 FQGNSA. Trimming cost V 1 base and J 11 bases, with 17 bases left between them. The CDR3 nucleotides read TGTGCCAGCAGCTTAGTAGGCTGGGCCGGCGGTCAGTACTTC. It translates to CASSLVGWAGGQYF.

The V and J genes are TRBV4-3 and TRBJ1-4; the D gene is possibly TRBD1 (6 bases). Germline CDR1 LGHNA, CDR2 YSLEER. This CDR3 spans 15 amino acids. V was trimmed by 1 base and J by 8 bases, leaving 14 bases between them. The CDR3 loop reads CASSQGYRDYEKLFF. The CDR3 nucleotides are TGCGCCAGCAGCCAAGGGTACAGGGATTACGAAAAACTGTTTTTT.

This sequence joins TRBV28 and TRBJ2-4; a possible D gene is TRBD1 (5 bases). The CDR3 spans 14 residues. Trimming removed 1 base at V and 4 bases at J, with 8 bases between. Germline CDR1 and CDR2: MDHEN and SYDVKM. The CDR3 bases are TGTGCCAGCAGTTTATTCCAGGGAAAAAACATTCAGTACTTC. This encodes CASSLFQGKNIQYF.

The gene calls are TRBV11-2 and TRBJ1-1, with D possibly TRBD1 on 5 matching bases. Trimming took off 6 bases at V and 1 base at J, with 15 bases between the two ends. Germline V gives CDR1 SGHAT, CDR2 FQNNGV. The CDR3 is made up of 15 amino acids. CDR3 residues: CASRSAGTKNTEAFF. As DNA, the CDR3 is TGTGCCAGCAGAAGCGCCGGGACGAAGAACACTGAAGCTTTCTTT.